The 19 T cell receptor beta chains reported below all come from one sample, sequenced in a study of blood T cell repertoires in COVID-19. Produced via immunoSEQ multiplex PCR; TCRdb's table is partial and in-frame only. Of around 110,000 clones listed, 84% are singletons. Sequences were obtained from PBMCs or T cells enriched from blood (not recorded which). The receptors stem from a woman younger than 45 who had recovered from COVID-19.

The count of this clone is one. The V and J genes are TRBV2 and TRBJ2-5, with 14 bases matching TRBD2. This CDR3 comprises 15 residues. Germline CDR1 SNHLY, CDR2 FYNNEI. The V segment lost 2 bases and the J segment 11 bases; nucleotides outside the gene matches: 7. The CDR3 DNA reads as TGTGCCAGCAGTGAATCCGGGACTAGCGGGAGCCCACAGTACTTC. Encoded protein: CASSESGTSGSPQYF.

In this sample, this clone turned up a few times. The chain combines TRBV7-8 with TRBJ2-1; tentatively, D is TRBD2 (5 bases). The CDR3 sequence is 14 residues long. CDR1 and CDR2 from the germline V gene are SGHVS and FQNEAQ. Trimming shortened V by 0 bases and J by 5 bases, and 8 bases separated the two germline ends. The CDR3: CASSLAGVDNEQFF. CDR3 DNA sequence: TGTGCCAGCAGCTTAGCGGGAGTAGACAATGAGCAGTTCTTC.

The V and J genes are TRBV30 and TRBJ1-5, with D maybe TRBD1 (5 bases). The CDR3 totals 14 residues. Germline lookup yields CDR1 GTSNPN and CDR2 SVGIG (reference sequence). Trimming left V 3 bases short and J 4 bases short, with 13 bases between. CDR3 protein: CAWSSWGGNQPQHF. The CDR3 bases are TGTGCCTGGAGCTCATGGGGGGGGAATCAGCCCCAGCATTTT.

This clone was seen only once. The CDR3 loop reads CASSPRPGLLPLNYGYTF. The CDR3 DNA sequence: TGTGCCAGTAGTCCTCGACCGGGACTTTTACCCCTGAACTATGGCTACACCTTC. V and J are TRBV19 and TRBJ1-2, with a possible D match to TRBD1 (5 bases). The CDR3 is 18 amino acids. The germline V gene has CDR1 LNHDA and CDR2 SQIVND (reference sequence). V shed 5 bases and J shed 2 bases, with 24 bases lying between them.

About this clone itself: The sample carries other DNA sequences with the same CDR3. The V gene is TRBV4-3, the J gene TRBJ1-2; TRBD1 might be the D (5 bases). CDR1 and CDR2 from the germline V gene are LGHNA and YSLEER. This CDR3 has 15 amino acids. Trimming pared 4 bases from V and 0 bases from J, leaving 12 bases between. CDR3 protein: CASSRDWLANYGYTF. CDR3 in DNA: TGCGCCAGCAGCCGGGACTGGCTAGCTAACTATGGCTACACCTTC.

The CDR3 loop is CASSFDGGRHNSPLHF. CDR3 sequence (DNA): TGTGCCAGCAGCTTTGACGGGGGACGGCATAATTCACCCCTCCACTTT. The chain recombines TRBV9 with TRBJ1-6; a possible D gene is TRBD1 (5 bases). Germline V lookup: CDR1 SGDLS, CDR2 YYNGEE. The CDR3 contains 16 residues. Between the trimmed V and J ends, which lost 4 bases and 5 bases, there was a span of 16 bases.

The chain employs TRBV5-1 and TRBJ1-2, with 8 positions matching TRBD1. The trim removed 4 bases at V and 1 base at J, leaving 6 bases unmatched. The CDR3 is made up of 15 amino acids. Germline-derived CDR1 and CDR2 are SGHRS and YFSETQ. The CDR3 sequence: CASSPTGDYNYGYTF. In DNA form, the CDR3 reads TGCGCCAGCAGCCCGACAGGGGACTATAACTATGGCTACACCTTC.

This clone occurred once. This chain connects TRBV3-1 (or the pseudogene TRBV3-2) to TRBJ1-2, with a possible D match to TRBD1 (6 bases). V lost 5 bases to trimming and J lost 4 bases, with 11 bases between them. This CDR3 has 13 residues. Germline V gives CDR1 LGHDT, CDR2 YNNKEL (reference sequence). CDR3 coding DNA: TGTGCCAGCAGCAGGACAGAGCTCTATGGCTACACCTTC. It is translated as CASSRTELYGYTF.

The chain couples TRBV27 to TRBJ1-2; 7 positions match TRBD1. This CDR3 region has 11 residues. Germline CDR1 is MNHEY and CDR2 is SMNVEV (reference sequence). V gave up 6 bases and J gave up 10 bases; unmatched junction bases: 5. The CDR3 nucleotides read TGTGCCAGCAGAACGGGACAGATCTACACCTTC. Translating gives CASRTGQIYTF.

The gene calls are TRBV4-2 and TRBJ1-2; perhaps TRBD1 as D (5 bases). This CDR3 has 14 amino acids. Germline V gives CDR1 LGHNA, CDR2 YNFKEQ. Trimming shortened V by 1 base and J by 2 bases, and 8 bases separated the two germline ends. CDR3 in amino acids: CASSQATENYGYTF. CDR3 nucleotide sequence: TGTGCCAGCAGCCAAGCGACAGAAAACTATGGCTACACCTTC.

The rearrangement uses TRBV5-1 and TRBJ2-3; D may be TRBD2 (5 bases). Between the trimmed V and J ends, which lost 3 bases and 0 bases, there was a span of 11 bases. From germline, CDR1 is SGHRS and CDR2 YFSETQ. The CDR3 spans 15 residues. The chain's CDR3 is CASSYSGSSTDTQYF. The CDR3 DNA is TGCGCCAGCAGCTACAGCGGCTCTAGCACAGATACGCAGTATTTT.

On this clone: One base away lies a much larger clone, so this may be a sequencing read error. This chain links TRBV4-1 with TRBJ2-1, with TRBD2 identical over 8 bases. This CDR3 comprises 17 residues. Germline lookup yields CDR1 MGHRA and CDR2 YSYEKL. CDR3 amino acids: CARSRGGFAGVYNEQFF. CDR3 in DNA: TGCGCCCGCAGCCGGGGGGGATTTGCGGGAGTCTACAATGAGCAGTTCTTC.

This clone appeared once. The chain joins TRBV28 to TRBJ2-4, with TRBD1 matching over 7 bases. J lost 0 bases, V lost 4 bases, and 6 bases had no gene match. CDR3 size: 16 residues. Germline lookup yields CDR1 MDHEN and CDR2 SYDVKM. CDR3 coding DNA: TGTGCCAGCAGTTCGGGACAGCTAAGAGCCAAAAACATTCAGTACTTC. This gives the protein CASSSGQLRAKNIQYF.

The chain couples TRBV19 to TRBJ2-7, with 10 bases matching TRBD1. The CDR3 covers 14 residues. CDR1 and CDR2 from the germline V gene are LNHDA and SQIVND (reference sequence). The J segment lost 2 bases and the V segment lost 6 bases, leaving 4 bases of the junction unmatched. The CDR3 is CASRGQGPPYEQYF. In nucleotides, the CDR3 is TGTGCCAGTAGGGGACAGGGGCCCCCCTACGAGCAGTACTTC.

The chain's CDR3 is CASSFGTPNEQFF. The CDR3 DNA is TGTGCCAGCAGCTTTGGGACTCCCAATGAGCAGTTCTTC. This chain connects TRBV7-2 to TRBJ2-1; D is possibly TRBD2 (6 bases). The CDR3 has 13 residues. V lost 3 bases and J 6 bases, leaving 9 bases between the germline ends. Germline loops: CDR1 SGHTA, CDR2 FQGNSA.

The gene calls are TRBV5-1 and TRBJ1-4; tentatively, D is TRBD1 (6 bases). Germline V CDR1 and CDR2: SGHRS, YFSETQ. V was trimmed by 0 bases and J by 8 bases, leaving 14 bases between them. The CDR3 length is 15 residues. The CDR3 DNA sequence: TGCGCCAGCAGCTTGGTTTTTGGGGGCGAAGAAAAACTGTTTTTT. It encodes CASSLVFGGEEKLFF. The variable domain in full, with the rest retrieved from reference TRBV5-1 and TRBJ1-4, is KAGVTQTPRYLIKTRGQQVTLSCSPISGHRSVSWYQQTPGQGLQFLFEYFSETQRNKGNFPGRFSGRQFSNSRSEMNVSTLELGDSALYLCASSLVFGGEEKLFFGSGTQLSVL.

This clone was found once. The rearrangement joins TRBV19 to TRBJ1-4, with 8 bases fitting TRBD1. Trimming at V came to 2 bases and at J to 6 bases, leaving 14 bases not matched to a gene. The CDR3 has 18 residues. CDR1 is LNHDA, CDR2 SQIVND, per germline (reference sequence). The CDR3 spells CASSIYGRGREADEKLFF. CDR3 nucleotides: TGTGCCAGTAGTATATATGGCAGGGGGCGAGAGGCGGATGAAAAACTGTTTTTT.

The chain's CDR3 is CASRSWGGVGEKLFF. The CDR3 DNA reads as TGTGCCAGCCGCTCCTGGGGCGGTGTCGGTGAAAAACTGTTTTTT. V usage is TRBV28 and J usage is TRBJ1-4; D might be TRBD1 (5 bases). Trimming removed 8 bases at V and 7 bases at J, with 20 bases between. Per the germline V gene, CDR1 is MDHEN and CDR2 is SYDVKM. The CDR3 is made up of 15 amino acids.

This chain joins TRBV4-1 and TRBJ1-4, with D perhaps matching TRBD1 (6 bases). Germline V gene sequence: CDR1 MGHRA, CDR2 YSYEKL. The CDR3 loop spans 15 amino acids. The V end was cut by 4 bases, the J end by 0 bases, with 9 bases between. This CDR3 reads CASSLNRATNEKLFF. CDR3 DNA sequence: TGCGCCAGCAGCCTAAACAGGGCAACTAATGAAAAACTGTTTTTT.